This record concerns one TCR beta chain sequence. Its antigen remains unknown. These data originate in a study of T-cell memory formation after mild COVID-19. TCRdb reprocessed the 5' RACE reads via MiXCR and lists one record per CDR3 protein. The sample holds around 430,000 distinct CDR3 sequences; more than 15% are singletons and the top ten take 20% to 25%. Study results and limitations: Prior to infection, memory already included some responding clones, suggesting cross-reactive memory joined.

The CDR3 has 13 amino acids. Per the germline V gene, CDR1 is ENHRY and CDR2 is SYGVKD. Trimming took 6 bases from V and 1 from J, leaving 9 bases between them. Sequences were obtained from PBMCs or a T cell subset sorted from them (not recorded which). The TCR sequence derives from a man aged 18-30 years who had mild COVID-19 (a few samples of this study predate the infection). Cell type and time point are not known. The chain employs TRBV10-3 and TRBJ1-1; no clear D gene. The chain's CDR3 is CAIRTPRNTEAFF. The CDR3 DNA is TGTGCCATCAGGACACCAAGGAACACTGAAGCTTTCTTT.